The rows below give T cell receptor delta chains drawn from one sample of a study of gamma-delta T cells after stem cell transplantation. TCRdb reprocessed the RT-PCR reads through CATT. The repertoire has some 680 delta-chain clones, around 59% of them found once; the top ten carry around 45%. Sequencing input: gamma-delta T cells. These receptors came from a human donor. It is not recorded whose cells these are; they may come from a transplant donor. Both conserved end residues are part of each CDR3. A D gene is named only where the DNA matches it firmly. Size values are once, few and many counts, or a class for expanded clones, and some rows have none.

TRDV2	TRDJ3	NA	TRDD3	CACDTPRGYGGSWDTRQMFF	TGTGCCTGTGACACGCCGAGGGGATACGGTGGCTCCTGGGACACCCGACAGATGTTTTTC
TRDV2	TRDJ3	few	TRDD3	CACDNWGSSWDTRQMFF	TGTGCCTGTGACAACTGGGGGAGCTCCTGGGACACCCGACAGATGTTTTTC
TRDV2	TRDJ2	NA	TRDD3	CACDTLGAPALTAQLFF	TGTGCCTGTGACACCCTGGGGGCTCCCGCTTTGACAGCACAACTCTTCTTT
TRDV1	TRDJ3	NA	NA	CALGELGGGPISWDTRQMFF	TGTGCTCTTGGGGAACTAGGGGGGGGTCCCATCTCCTGGGACACCCGACAGATGTTTTTC
TRDV2	TRDJ3	once	NA	CACDTAGPSSWDTRQMFF	TGTGCCTGTGACACAGCGGGACCTAGCTCCTGGGACACCCGACAGATGTTTTTC
TRDV2	TRDJ1	few	NA	CACDPVLGIVGDTDKLIF	TGTGCCTGTGACCCTGTACTGGGTATTGTGGGGGACACCGATAAACTCATCTTT
TRAV29/DV5	TRDJ2	NA	TRDD3	CAATYWGIRKTAQLFF	TGTGCAGCAACCTACTGGGGGATACGCAAGACAGCACAACTCTTCTTT
TRDV2	TRDJ1	NA	TRDD3	CACDTLLIQRNVNTGGSYKLIF	TGTGCCTGTGACACCCTCCTTATCCAACGAAACGTTAATACTGGGGGCAGCTATAAACTCATCTTT
TRDV2	TRDJ2	NA	TRDD3	CAWATGGYALTAQLFF	TGTGCCTGGGCCACTGGGGGATACGCTTTGACAGCACAACTCTTCTTT
TRDV3	TRDJ3	few	TRDD3	CASRTGGYSWDTRQMFF	TGTGCCTCCCGTACTGGGGGATACTCCTGGGACACCCGACAGATGTTTTTC
TRDV2	TRDJ1	NA	NA	CACDMYTDKLIF	TGTGCCTGTGACATGTACACCGATAAACTCATCTTT
TRDV2	TRDJ3	few	NA	CACDTARDSWDTRQMFF	TGTGCCTGTGACACGGCCAGGGACTCCTGGGACACCCGACAGATGTTTTTC
TRDV2	TRDJ3	NA	TRDD3	CACDGIRSWDTRQMFF	TGTGCCTGTGACGGGATACGCTCCTGGGACACCCGACAGATGTTTTTC
TRDV2	TRDJ1	few	TRDD3	CACDTYWGIRELIF	TGTGCCTGTGACACCTACTGGGGGATACGGGAACTCATCTTT
TRDV1	TRDJ1	NA	TRDD3	CALGEALFLGGPQNTDKLIF	TGTGCTCTTGGGGAAGCATTGTTCCTTGGGGGACCACAGAACACCGATAAACTCATCTTT
TRDV2	TRDJ2	once	TRDD3	CACDTALGAKALTAQLFF	TGTGCCTGTGACACCGCACTGGGGGCCAAAGCTTTGACAGCACAACTCTTCTTT
TRDV2	TRDJ1	NA	NA	CACARGDTLIF	TGTGCCTGTGCCCGTGGCGATACACTCATCTTT
TRDV1	TRDJ1	NA	NA	CALGELIRLGDYTDKLIF	TGTGCTCTTGGGGAACTTATACGTCTAGGGGATTACACCGATAAACTCATCTTT